This T cell receptor beta chain was sequenced for a study of identical twins. As for this clonotype: Its antigen is currently unknown.

Study-level results: The study drew conclusions from cross-sectional statistical analysis, not from following the same donors. Insertions were fewer in abundant cord blood beta clonotypes, whereas memory repertoires showed none of this pattern. Alpha sequences out of frame and shared by twins had excess low generation probability.

Trimming took off 5 bases at V and 8 bases at J, with 12 bases between the two ends. CDR3 length: 13 residues. Germline-derived CDR1 and CDR2 are SEHNR and FQNEAQ (reference sequence). One entry per CDR3 protein results from TCRdb running MiXCR on the 5' RACE reads. The data hold 250,000 to 300,000 distinct CDR3 sequences, with approximately 8.3% observed a single time. This sample was also put to use in a study of yellow fever vaccine responses in identical twins.

The clonotype was recovered from a woman younger than 30 in good health. Input material: CD8+ T cells sorted from blood. The chain joins TRBV7-9 to TRBJ1-4; D remains unclear. CDR3 nucleotides: TGTGCCAGCAGCCCCACTCAAGGGGAAAAACTGTTTTTT. Its protein product is CASSPTQGEKLFF.